This T cell receptor beta chain was captured in a study of T-cell memory formation after mild COVID-19. The overall study: Clustering of TCRs was largely donor specific.

The CDR3 has 14 residues. Germline loops: CDR1 MNHNY, CDR2 SVGAGI (reference sequence). Deletions cut 0 bases from V and 2 bases from J, with 7 bases between. Study-level findings and limits: In second-wave clones peaking day 37, SARS-CoV-2 specificity remained unconfirmed.

5'RACE, which relied on constant-segment primers, yielded TCR alpha and TCR beta cDNA libraries carrying sample barcodes and UMIs. TCRdb passed the 5' RACE reads through MiXCR, listing each CDR3 protein once. This sample carries around 430,000 distinct CDR3 sequences, around a sixth of them seen once, and the ten largest clones take about a fifth. With respect to this clonotype: Its antigen is undetermined.

Sequenced material: PBMCs or a T cell subset sorted from them (not recorded which). The sequence derives from a man aged 18 to 29 who had mild COVID-19 (a few samples of this study predate the infection). Cell type and time point are not known. This chain connects TRBV6-6 to TRBJ1-1; D unclear. CDR3 coding DNA: TGTGCCAGCAGTTACTCGATCAGAAACACTGAAGCTTTCTTT. Translated: CASSYSIRNTEAFF.